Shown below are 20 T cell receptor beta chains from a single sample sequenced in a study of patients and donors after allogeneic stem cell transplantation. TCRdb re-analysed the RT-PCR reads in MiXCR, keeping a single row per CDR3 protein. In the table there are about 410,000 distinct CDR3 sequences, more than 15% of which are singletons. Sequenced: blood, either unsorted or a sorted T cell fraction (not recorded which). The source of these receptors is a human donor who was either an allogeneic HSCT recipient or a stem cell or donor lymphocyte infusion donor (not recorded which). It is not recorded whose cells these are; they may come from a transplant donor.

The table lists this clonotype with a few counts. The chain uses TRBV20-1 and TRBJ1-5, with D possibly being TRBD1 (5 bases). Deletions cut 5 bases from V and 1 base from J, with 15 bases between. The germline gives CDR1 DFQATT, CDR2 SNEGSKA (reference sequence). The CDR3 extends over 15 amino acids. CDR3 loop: CSAGQGRASNQPQHF. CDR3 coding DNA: TGCAGTGCTGGCCAGGGACGGGCAAGCAATCAGCCCCAGCATTTT.

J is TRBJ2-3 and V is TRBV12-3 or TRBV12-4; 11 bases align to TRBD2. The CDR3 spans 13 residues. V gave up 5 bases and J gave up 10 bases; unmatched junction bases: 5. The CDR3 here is CASSTALAGAQYF. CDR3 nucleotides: TGTGCCAGCAGTACCGCACTAGCGGGGGCGCAGTATTTT.

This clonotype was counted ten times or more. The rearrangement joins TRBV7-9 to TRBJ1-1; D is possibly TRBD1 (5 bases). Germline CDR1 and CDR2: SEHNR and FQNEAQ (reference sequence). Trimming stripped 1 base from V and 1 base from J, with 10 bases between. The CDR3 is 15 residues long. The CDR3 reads CASSLVRGTNTEAFF. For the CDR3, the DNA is TGTGCCAGCAGCTTAGTACGAGGGACGAACACTGAAGCTTTCTTT.

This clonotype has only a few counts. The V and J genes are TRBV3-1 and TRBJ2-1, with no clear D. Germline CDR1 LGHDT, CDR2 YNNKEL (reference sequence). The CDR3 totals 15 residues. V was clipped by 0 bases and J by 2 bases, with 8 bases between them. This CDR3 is CASSQDYRTYNEQFF. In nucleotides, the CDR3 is TGTGCCAGCAGCCAAGATTACCGAACCTACAATGAGCAGTTCTTC.

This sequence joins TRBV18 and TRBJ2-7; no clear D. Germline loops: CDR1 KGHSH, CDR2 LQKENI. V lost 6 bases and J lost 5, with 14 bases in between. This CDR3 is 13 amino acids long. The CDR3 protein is CASSPNLDDEQYF. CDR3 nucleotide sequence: TGTGCCAGCTCCCCTAATCTGGACGACGAGCAGTACTTC.

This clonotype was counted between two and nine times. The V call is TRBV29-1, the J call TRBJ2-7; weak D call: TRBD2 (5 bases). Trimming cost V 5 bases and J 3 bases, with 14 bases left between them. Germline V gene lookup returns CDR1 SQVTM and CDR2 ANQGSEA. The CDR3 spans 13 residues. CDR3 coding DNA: TGCAGCGTTACGGACGGGGATTTCTACGAGCAGTACTTC. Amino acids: CSVTDGDFYEQYF.

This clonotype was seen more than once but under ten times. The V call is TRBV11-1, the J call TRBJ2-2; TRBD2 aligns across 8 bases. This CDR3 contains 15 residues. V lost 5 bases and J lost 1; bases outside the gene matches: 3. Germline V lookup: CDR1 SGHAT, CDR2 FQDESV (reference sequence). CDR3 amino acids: CASSTSGGNTGELFF. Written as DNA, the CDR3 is TGTGCCAGCAGCACAAGCGGGGGGAACACCGGGGAGCTGTTTTTT.

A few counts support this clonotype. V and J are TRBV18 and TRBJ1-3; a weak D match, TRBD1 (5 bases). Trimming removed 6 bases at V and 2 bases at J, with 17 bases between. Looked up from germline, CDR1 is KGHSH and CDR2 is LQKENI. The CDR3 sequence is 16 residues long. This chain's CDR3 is CASSPGTRGAGNTIYF. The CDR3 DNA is TGTGCCAGCTCCCCAGGGACGAGGGGAGCTGGAAACACCATATATTTT.

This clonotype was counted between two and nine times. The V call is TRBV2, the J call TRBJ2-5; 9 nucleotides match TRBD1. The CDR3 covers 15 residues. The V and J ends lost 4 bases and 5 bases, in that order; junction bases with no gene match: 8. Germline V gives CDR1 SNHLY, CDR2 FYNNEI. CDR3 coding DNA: TGTGCCAGCAGTGCTCTACAGGGGGCGCTGGAGACCCAGTACTTC. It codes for CASSALQGALETQYF.

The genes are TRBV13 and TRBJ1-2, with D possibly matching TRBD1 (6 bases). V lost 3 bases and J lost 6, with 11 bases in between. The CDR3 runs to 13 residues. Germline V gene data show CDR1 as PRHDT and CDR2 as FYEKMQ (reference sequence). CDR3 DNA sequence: TGTGCCAGCAGCTTTAGACAGGACCATGGCTACACCTTC. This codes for CASSFRQDHGYTF.

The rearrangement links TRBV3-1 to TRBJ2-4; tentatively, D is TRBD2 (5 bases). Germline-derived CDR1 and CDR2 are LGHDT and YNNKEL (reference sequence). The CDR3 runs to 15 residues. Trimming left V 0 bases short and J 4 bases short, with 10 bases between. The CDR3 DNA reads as TGTGCCAGCAGCCAAGAGAGACTAAGTAAAAACATTCAGTACTTC. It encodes CASSQERLSKNIQYF. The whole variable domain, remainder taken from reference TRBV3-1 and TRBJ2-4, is DTAVSQTPKYLVTQMGNDKSIKCEQNLGHDTMYWYKQDSKKFLKIMFSYNNKELIINETVPNRFSPKSPDKAHLNLHINSLELGDSAVYFCASSQERLSKNIQYFGAGTRLSVL.

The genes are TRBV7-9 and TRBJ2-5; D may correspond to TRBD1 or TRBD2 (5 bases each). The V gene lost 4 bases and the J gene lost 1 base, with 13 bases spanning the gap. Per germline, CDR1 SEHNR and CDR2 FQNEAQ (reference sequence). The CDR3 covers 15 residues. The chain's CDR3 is CASSSVTGAQETQYF. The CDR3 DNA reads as TGTGCCAGCAGCTCCGTTACCGGGGCCCAAGAGACCCAGTACTTC.

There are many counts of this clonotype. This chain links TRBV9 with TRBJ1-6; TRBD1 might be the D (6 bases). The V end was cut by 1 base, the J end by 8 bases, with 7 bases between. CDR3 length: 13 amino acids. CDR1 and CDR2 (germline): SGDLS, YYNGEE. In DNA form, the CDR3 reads TGTGCCAGCAGCGTACACAGGGATTCACCCCTCCACTTT. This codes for CASSVHRDSPLHF. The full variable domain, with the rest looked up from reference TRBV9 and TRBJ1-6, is DSGVTQTPKHLITATGQRVTLRCSPRSGDLSVYWYQQSLDQGLQFLIQYYNGEERAKGNILERFSAQQFPDLHSELNLSSLELGDSALYFCASSVHRDSPLHFGNGTRLTVT.

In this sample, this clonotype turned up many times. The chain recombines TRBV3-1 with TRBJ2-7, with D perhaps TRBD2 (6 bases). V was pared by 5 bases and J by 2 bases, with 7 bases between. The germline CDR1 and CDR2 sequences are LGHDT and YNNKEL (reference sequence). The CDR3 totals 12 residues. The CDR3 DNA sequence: TGTGCCAGCAGCTCGGGGGCCTACGAGCAGTACTTC. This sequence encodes CASSSGAYEQYF.

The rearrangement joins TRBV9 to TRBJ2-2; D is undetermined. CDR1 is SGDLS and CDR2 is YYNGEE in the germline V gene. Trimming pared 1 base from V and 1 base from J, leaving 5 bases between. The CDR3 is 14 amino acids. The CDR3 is CASSVSRNTGELFF. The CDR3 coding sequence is TGTGCCAGCAGCGTATCGAGGAACACCGGGGAGCTGTTTTTT.

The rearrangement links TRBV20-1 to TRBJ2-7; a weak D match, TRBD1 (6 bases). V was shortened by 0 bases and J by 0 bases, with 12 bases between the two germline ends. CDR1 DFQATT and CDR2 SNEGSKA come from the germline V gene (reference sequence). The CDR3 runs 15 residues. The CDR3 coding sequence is TGCAGTGCTAGAGATCCCGACAGGTCCTCCTACGAGCAGTACTTC. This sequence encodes CSARDPDRSSYEQYF.

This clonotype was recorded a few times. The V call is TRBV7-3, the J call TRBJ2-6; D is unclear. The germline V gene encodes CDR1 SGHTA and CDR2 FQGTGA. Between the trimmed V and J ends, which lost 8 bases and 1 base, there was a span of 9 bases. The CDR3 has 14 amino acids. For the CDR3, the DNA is TGTGCCAGCGGGCCTCGTTCTGGGGCCAACGTCCTGACTTTC. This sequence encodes CASGPRSGANVLTF.

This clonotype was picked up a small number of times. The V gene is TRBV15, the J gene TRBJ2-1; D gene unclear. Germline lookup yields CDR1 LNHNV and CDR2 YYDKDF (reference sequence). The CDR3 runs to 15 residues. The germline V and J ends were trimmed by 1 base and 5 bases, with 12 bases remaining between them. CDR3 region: CATSRVPRTNNEQFF. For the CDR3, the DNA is TGTGCCACCAGCAGAGTTCCTCGGACCAACAATGAGCAGTTCTTC.

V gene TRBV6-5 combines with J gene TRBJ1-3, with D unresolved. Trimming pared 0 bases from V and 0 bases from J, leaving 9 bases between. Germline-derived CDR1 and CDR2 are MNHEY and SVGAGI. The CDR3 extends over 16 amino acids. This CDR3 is CASSYSMGSSGNTIYF. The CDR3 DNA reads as TGTGCCAGCAGTTACTCAATGGGGAGCTCTGGAAACACCATATATTTT.

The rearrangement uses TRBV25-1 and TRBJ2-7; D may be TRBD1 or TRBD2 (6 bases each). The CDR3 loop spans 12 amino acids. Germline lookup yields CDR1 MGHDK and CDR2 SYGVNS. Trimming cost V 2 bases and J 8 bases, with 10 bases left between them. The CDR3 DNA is TGTGCCAGCAGTGAAAAGGGGGGTAAGCAGTACTTC. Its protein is CASSEKGGKQYF.